This T cell receptor beta chain is drawn from a study of tumor-infiltrating lymphocytes in primary liver carcinoma. Looking at the study overall: The patients comprised men and women between the ages of 30 and 69 years.

Germline V gene lookup returns CDR1 SGHKS and CDR2 YYEKEE (reference sequence). The CDR3 contains 14 residues. Production of TCR beta cDNA used 500 ng total RNA together with a constant-region primer. Libraries for TCR beta were built through three nested multiplex PCR rounds, which together made up a slightly modified ARM-PCR procedure. TRBV1-TRBV30 forward primers paired with a C-beta reverse primer were used in the first two PCR rounds, which ran approximately 11 cycles each. TCRdb reprocessed the multiplex PCR reads with MiXCR, giving one entry per CDR3 protein. Among 80,000 or so distinct CDR3 sequences listed, over 70% were seen once. Study-level points and caveats: Only about 7-25% of top clones occurred in every one of the five tumor regions.

The roughly 17-31 mg bulk tissue piece was not sorted before simultaneous RNA and DNA extraction. The sampling covered five separate regions of each tumor. Comments on this clonotype: The antigen remains undetermined. The junction does not match germline at one end; this may be a read error.

The chain links TRBV5-5 to TRBJ2-5; 7 bases are a match to TRBD1. This TCR derives from a woman aged 60-75 years with primary liver carcinoma and hepatitis B virus infection. Sequencing used liver tumor tissue from sampling region 4. Sample subset: tumor region T4, right-lateral pole. CDR3 loop: CASSGTEGQETQYF. CDR3 nucleotides: TGTGCCAGCAGCGGGACAGAGGGACAAGAGACACAGTACTTC.